Below are 32 T cell receptor beta chains sequenced from a single sample in a study of OX40 agonist ivuxolimab in advanced cancers. Clones were sequenced by immunoSEQ multiplex PCR, and TCRdb holds only the in-frame ones, with some missing. This table has approximately 70,000 clones, about 84% appearing once. The source was CD4+ or CD8+ T cells sorted from blood, collected in a trial of the OX40 agonist ivuxolimab. These receptors all come from an adult with an advanced solid tumor such as melanoma, head and neck, liver or kidney cancer.

This clone was observed a handful of times. The rearrangement joins TRBV7-2 to TRBJ1-3; D perhaps matches TRBD1 (6 bases). V lost 5 bases and J lost 4, with 15 bases in between. CDR3 length equals 15 residues. CDR1 and CDR2 (germline): SGHTA, FQGNSA. CDR3 in amino acids: CASSRQASGGNTIYF. The CDR3, as DNA: TGTGCCAGCAGCCGACAGGCATCTGGAGGAAACACCATATATTTT.

This chain connects TRBV11-2 to TRBJ2-7; TRBD2 matches 13 bases. Trimming removed 4 bases from V and 2 bases from J; junction bases left unmatched: 2. Germline V lookup: CDR1 SGHAT, CDR2 FQNNGV. This CDR3 is built from 15 residues. In nucleotides, the CDR3 is TGTGCCAGCAGCTATACTAGCGGGGGGGCCTACGAGCAGTACTTC. Translating gives CASSYTSGGAYEQYF. Supplemented by reference TRBV11-2 and TRBJ2-7, the full variable domain reads EAGVAQSPRYKIIEKRQSVAFWCNPISGHATLYWYQQILGQGPKLLIQFQNNGVVDDSQLPKDRFSAERLKGVDSTLKIQPAKLEDSAVYLCASSYTSGGAYEQYFGPGTRLTVT.

This chain connects TRBV30 to TRBJ2-4; D is possibly TRBD1 or TRBD2 (6 bases each). V gave up 0 bases and J gave up 11 bases, with 11 bases separating them. This CDR3 is 12 amino acids long. CDR1 and CDR2 from the germline V gene are GTSNPN and SVGIG (reference sequence). The DNA for the CDR3 is TGTGCCTGGAGTGTGGGGGGCCCGGTTCAGTACTTC. Translated: CAWSVGGPVQYF.

This clone showed up just once. The chain employs TRBV19 and TRBJ1-3; the D is unclear. Germline values: CDR1 LNHDA, CDR2 SQIVND (reference sequence). The V gene lost 10 bases and the J gene lost 0 bases, with 22 bases spanning the gap. The CDR3 spans 17 residues. The CDR3 DNA is TGTGCCACCCGGCTGAGGAGGGCGTCCGGCTCTGGAAACACCATATATTTT. This gives the protein CATRLRRASGSGNTIYF.

This clone showed up just a few times. The chain couples TRBV4-1 to TRBJ1-5; D call uncertain. The length of the CDR3 is 15 residues. In germline, CDR1 is MGHRA, CDR2 YSYEKL. V was shortened by 1 base and J by 3 bases, with 10 bases between the two germline ends. The DNA for the CDR3 is TGCGCCAGCAGCCAAGTTGCGGCCCCCAATCAGCCCCAGCATTTT. Amino acid sequence: CASSQVAAPNQPQHF.

The chain uses TRBV7-2 and TRBJ2-7, with D maybe TRBD1 (6 bases). Between the trimmed V and J ends, which lost 4 bases and 1 base, there was a span of 11 bases. Per germline, CDR1 SGHTA and CDR2 FQGNSA. This CDR3 comprises 14 residues. The CDR3 sequence: CASSSNRVSYEQYF. The CDR3, as DNA: TGTGCCAGCAGCTCCAACAGGGTATCCTACGAGCAGTACTTC.

The chain joins TRBV5-1 to TRBJ2-3; D is undetermined. The CDR3 totals 11 residues. Germline V CDR1 and CDR2: SGHRS, YFSETQ. V lost 3 bases to trimming and J lost 2 bases, with 1 base between them. CDR3 nucleotide sequence: TGCGCCAGCAGCTACACAGATACGCAGTATTTT. Encoded protein: CASSYTDTQYF.

The rearrangement joins TRBV15 to TRBJ1-2; no reliable D call. CDR3 length: 11 residues. Looked up from germline, CDR1 is LNHNV and CDR2 is YYDKDF (reference sequence). The V end was cut by 5 bases, the J end by 8 bases, with 9 bases between. The DNA of the CDR3 is TGTGCCACCAGCGGTAGACGGGGCTACACCTTC. Its translation is CATSGRRGYTF.

The rearrangement uses TRBV2 and TRBJ2-7, with 12 positions matching TRBD1. In germline, CDR1 is SNHLY, CDR2 FYNNEI. CDR3 length: 13 amino acids. J gave up 7 bases and V 7 bases, and 5 bases lay outside the gene matches. CDR3 residues: CASKGQGAGEQYF. CDR3 DNA sequence: TGTGCCAGCAAGGGACAGGGGGCGGGTGAGCAGTACTTC.

J is TRBJ2-5 and V is TRBV4-2, with 7 bases lining up with TRBD2. CDR3 length: 15 residues. Germline CDR1 and CDR2: LGHNA and YNFKEQ. J gave up 4 bases and V 0 bases, and 5 bases lay outside the gene matches. CDR3 in amino acids: CASSQDTSVRETQYF. The CDR3 region has the DNA TGTGCCAGCAGCCAAGATACTAGCGTTCGAGAGACCCAGTACTTC.

The V gene is TRBV11-2, the J gene TRBJ2-7; 9 nucleotides match TRBD2. V dropped 2 bases and J dropped 3; count of bases not matched to a gene: 5. This CDR3 comprises 15 residues. Germline lookup yields CDR1 SGHAT and CDR2 FQNNGV. DNA for the CDR3: TGTGCCAGCAGCTTACAAGGTAGCGGGGGCTACGAGCAGTACTTC. This sequence encodes CASSLQGSGGYEQYF.

V gene TRBV4-3 combines with J gene TRBJ1-5; D perhaps matches TRBD1 (6 bases). Germline CDR1 LGHNA, CDR2 YSLEER. The CDR3 has 13 amino acids. The germline V and J ends were trimmed by 0 bases and 7 bases, with 7 bases remaining between them. CDR3 in amino acids: CASSQDGGQPQHF. CDR3 coding DNA: TGCGCCAGCAGCCAAGATGGGGGCCAGCCCCAGCATTTT.

This chain connects TRBV19 to TRBJ1-4; 7 bases align to TRBD1. V was pared by 1 base and J by 7 bases, with 6 bases of the junction left unmatched. The V gene's germline CDR1 is LNHDA and CDR2 SQIVND (reference sequence). The CDR3 spans 15 residues. CDR3 DNA: TGTGCCAGTAGTATAGCCGACAGGGCTTCTGAAAAACTGTTTTTT. Translation: CASSIADRASEKLFF.

The V call is TRBV5-1, the J call TRBJ1-2; tentative D call: TRBD1 (5 bases). There are 18 residues in the CDR3. CDR1 SGHRS and CDR2 YFSETQ come from the germline V gene. The V and J ends lost 1 base and 8 bases respectively, with 27 bases between them. The DNA for the CDR3 is TGCGCCAGCAGCTTGTTCCTAGGGACCCGTGCTGAAGGAAGGGGCTACACCTTC. It specifies CASSLFLGTRAEGRGYTF.

This chain links TRBV5-1 with TRBJ2-2, with D unresolved. Germline assignment: CDR1 SGHRS and CDR2 YFSETQ. The ends were cut back, 0 bases at V and 5 bases at J, with 5 bases in the middle. The CDR3 length is 13 residues. CDR3 in DNA: TGCGCCAGCAGCTTGGCGGAGACCGGGGAGCTGTTTTTT. It encodes CASSLAETGELFF.

The rearrangement uses TRBV15 and TRBJ1-5, with 7 bases identical to TRBD1. This CDR3 comprises 15 residues. V lost 0 bases, J lost 7 bases, and 6 bases stayed unmatched. The germline gives CDR1 LNHNV, CDR2 YYDKDF (reference sequence). The CDR3 DNA sequence: TGTGCCACCAGCAGAGATCGGGCAGGGGGACAGCCCCAGCATTTT. Translated, it gives CATSRDRAGGQPQHF.

This clone was observed once. The chain uses TRBV27 and TRBJ1-2, with 7 bases fitting TRBD1. The junction had 9 bases not matched to a gene; V was cut back by 1 base and J by 1 base. The length of the CDR3 is 17 residues. CDR1 is MNHEY and CDR2 is SMNVEV in the germline V gene (reference sequence). The CDR3 DNA follows: TGTGCCAGCAGTTTATTGGAGGGGGGACAGCGTAACTATGGCTACACCTTC. Residues: CASSLLEGGQRNYGYTF.

The rearrangement joins TRBV13 to TRBJ1-2; TRBD1 matches 7 bases. CDR1 and CDR2 from the germline V gene are PRHDT and FYEKMQ (reference sequence). V dropped 5 bases and J dropped 6; count of bases not matched to a gene: 12. The CDR3 loop spans 15 amino acids. CDR3 loop: CASSLRTGMGDGYTF. CDR3 nucleotide sequence: TGTGCCAGCAGCCTCCGGACAGGCATGGGAGATGGCTACACCTTC.

This rearrangement joins TRBV12-2 to TRBJ1-5; TRBD1 was called by the table and not checked on the DNA. TRBV12-2 represents a pseudogene. The CDR3 covers 17 residues. For the CDR3, the DNA is TGTGCAAGTCGCTTAAAGCGACAGGCTGGGAGCAATCAGCCCCAGCATTTT. This sequence encodes CASRLKRQAGSNQPQHF.

This chain links TRBV7-6 with TRBJ1-4; D might be TRBD1 (5 bases). CDR1 SGHVS and CDR2 FNYEAQ come from the germline V gene. The V end lost 5 bases, the J end lost 4 bases, and 14 bases lay between the germline ends. The CDR3 runs 15 residues. The CDR3 region is CASSAVGQGNEKLFF. For the CDR3, the DNA is TGTGCCAGCAGCGCGGTCGGCCAGGGTAATGAAAAACTGTTTTTT. The entire variable domain, with the rest obtained from reference TRBV7-6 and TRBJ1-4, is as follows: GAGVSQSPRYKVTKRGQDVALRCDPISGHVSLYWYRQALGQGPEFLTYFNYEAQQDKSGLPNDRFSAERPEGSISTLTIQRTEQRDSAMYRCASSAVGQGNEKLFFGSGTQLSVL.

The chain links TRBV18 to TRBJ2-7, with 14 bases matching TRBD2. V was pared by 4 bases and J by 6 bases, with 14 bases of the junction left unmatched. The CDR3 is 18 residues long. Germline V CDR1 and CDR2: KGHSH, LQKENI. The CDR3 loop reads CASSLLRGLAGVSLEQYF. CDR3 bases: TGTGCCAGCTCACTACTTCGGGGACTAGCGGGAGTTTCACTCGAGCAGTACTTC.

This chain joins TRBV9 and TRBJ2-1; D might be TRBD2 (7 bases). Germline values: CDR1 SGDLS, CDR2 YYNGEE. Trimming took off 0 bases at V and 8 bases at J, with 15 bases between the two ends. CDR3 length: 15 amino acids. The CDR3 is CASSVAPGGRDEQFF. The CDR3 nucleotides read TGTGCCAGCAGCGTAGCCCCCGGGGGGCGCGATGAGCAGTTCTTC. Complete variable domain (other parts from reference TRBV9 and TRBJ2-1): DSGVTQTPKHLITATGQRVTLRCSPRSGDLSVYWYQQSLDQGLQFLIQYYNGEERAKGNILERFSAQQFPDLHSELNLSSLELGDSALYFCASSVAPGGRDEQFFGPGTRLTVL.

This chain uses TRBV7-6 with TRBJ2-7, with D tentatively TRBD1 or TRBD2 (6 bases each). Germline CDR1 SGHVS, CDR2 FNYEAQ. This CDR3 region has 19 residues. Trimming removed 5 bases at V and 3 bases at J, with 29 bases between. The CDR3 DNA reads as TGTGCCAGCAGCCCCTCAAAGGGGGGCCGACTACTTTCGATCTACGAGCAGTACTTC. It encodes CASSPSKGGRLLSIYEQYF.

This clone was seen a few times. The chain links TRBV5-1 to TRBJ1-3, with a tentative D call TRBD1 (6 bases). There are 15 residues in the CDR3. Deletions cut 3 bases from V and 8 bases from J, with 18 bases between. Germline CDR1 SGHRS, CDR2 YFSETQ. In DNA, the CDR3 is TGCGCCAGCAGCTGGGGGCCCGAAAGAAGGGACACCATATATTTT. Translated, it gives CASSWGPERRDTIYF.

J is TRBJ2-7 and V is TRBV2; D is perhaps TRBD2 (5 bases). This CDR3 has 14 residues. Between the trimmed V and J ends, which lost 5 bases and 2 bases, there was a span of 13 bases. The germline CDR1 and CDR2 sequences are SNHLY and FYNNEI. The CDR3 region is CASSTTTRPYEQYF. CDR3 bases: TGTGCCAGCAGTACCACCACTAGACCCTACGAGCAGTACTTC.

The V gene is TRBV5-1, the J gene TRBJ2-7; unclear D gene. Trimming cost V 4 bases and J 3 bases, with 14 bases left between them. CDR1 and CDR2 from the germline V gene are SGHRS and YFSETQ. The CDR3 is 14 residues long. The DNA for the CDR3 is TGCGCCAGCAGCGTCGGGCCGCCGAGCTACGAGCAGTACTTC. Its translation: CASSVGPPSYEQYF.

This clone was detected once. V and J are TRBV2 and TRBJ1-1; TRBD1 aligns across 9 bases. The CDR3 covers 14 residues. Trimming cost V 6 bases and J 0 bases; bases outside gene matches: 2. CDR1 is SNHLY and CDR2 is FYNNEI in the germline V gene. CDR3 in amino acids: CASRRQGVNTEAFF. The CDR3 DNA reads as TGTGCCAGCAGACGACAGGGGGTGAACACTGAAGCTTTCTTT.

This clone appeared once. This chain links TRBV11-2 with TRBJ2-2; D is perhaps TRBD1 (6 bases). This CDR3 spans 15 amino acids. Germline V gives CDR1 SGHAT, CDR2 FQNNGV. V dropped 5 bases and J dropped 3 bases, with 13 bases sitting between them. The CDR3 DNA sequence: TGTGCCAGCAGCCCCAGGGGAATGGACACCGGGGAGCTGTTTTTT. Its protein product is CASSPRGMDTGELFF.

This clone appeared once. The chain is built from TRBV18 and TRBJ1-5; D remains ambiguous. The CDR3 totals 18 residues. CDR1 KGHSH and CDR2 LQKENI come from the germline V gene. Trimming took off 1 base at V and 2 bases at J, with 18 bases between the two ends. CDR3 residues: CASSPRSTGKPGNQPQHF. As DNA, the CDR3 is TGTGCCAGCTCACCACGATCTACGGGTAAGCCGGGCAATCAGCCCCAGCATTTT.

The chain employs TRBV6-1 and TRBJ1-6; 10 nucleotides match TRBD1. This CDR3 has 15 residues. J lost 10 bases, V lost 4 bases, and 7 bases had no gene match. Germline V gives CDR1 MNHNS, CDR2 SASEGT. The CDR3 DNA reads TGTGCCAGCAGTGGGCCCGGGACAGGGGAATCACCCCTCCACTTT. It codes for CASSGPGTGESPLHF.

V gene TRBV5-6 combines with J gene TRBJ2-7, with D possibly TRBD1 on 6 matching bases. Germline V gives CDR1 SGHDT, CDR2 YYEEEE. The CDR3 totals 13 residues. Trimming pared 4 bases from V and 2 bases from J, leaving 10 bases between. The CDR3 DNA reads TGTGCCAGCAGCCAACAGGGCCCCTACGAGCAGTACTTC. It specifies CASSQQGPYEQYF.

V is TRBV18 and J is TRBJ2-3; no clear D. The germline V gene encodes CDR1 KGHSH and CDR2 LQKENI. The CDR3 has 14 amino acids. Trimming cost V 2 bases and J 6 bases, with 12 bases left between them. CDR3 bases: TGTGCCAGCTCACCAATTTTAGGGTGGGATACGCAGTATTTT. Translating gives CASSPILGWDTQYF.